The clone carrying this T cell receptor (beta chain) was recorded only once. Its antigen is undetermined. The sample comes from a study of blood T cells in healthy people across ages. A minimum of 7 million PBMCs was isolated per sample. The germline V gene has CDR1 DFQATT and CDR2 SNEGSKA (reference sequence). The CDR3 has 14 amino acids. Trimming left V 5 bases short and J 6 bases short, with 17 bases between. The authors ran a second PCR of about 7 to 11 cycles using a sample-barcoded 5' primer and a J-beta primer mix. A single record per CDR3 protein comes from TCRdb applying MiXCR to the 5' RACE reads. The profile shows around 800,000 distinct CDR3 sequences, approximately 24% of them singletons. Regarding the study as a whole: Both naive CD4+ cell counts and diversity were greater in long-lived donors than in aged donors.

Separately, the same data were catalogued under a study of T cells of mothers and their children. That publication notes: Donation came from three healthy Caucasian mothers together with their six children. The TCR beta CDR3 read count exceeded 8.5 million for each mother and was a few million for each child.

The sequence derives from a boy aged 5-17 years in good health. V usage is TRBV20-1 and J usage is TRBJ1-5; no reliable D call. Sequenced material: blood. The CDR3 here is CSALKDGVSQPQHF. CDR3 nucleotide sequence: TGCAGTGCTCTTAAGGACGGGGTGAGTCAGCCCCAGCATTTT.